This T cell receptor beta chain was recovered during a study of T-cell memory formation after mild COVID-19. Whole-study results and caveats: The pre-infection memory compartment contained some responding clones, suggesting cross-reactive memory joined.

The CDR3 has 12 amino acids. The germline V gene encodes CDR1 MNHNS and CDR2 SASEGT. The germline V and J ends were trimmed by 4 bases and 3 bases, with 7 bases remaining between them. As to this clonotype: What it binds is unknown.

TCRdb analysed the 5' RACE reads with MiXCR anew, one entry per CDR3 protein. The sample lists hundreds of thousands of distinct CDR3 sequences; less than 25% were seen once. The sequencing sample was made of PBMCs or a T cell subset sorted from them (not recorded which). The clonotype comes from an adult woman who had mild COVID-19 (a few samples of this study predate the infection). Cell type and time point are not known. The chain links TRBV6-1 to TRBJ2-7; D is undetermined. CDR3 sequence (DNA): TGTGCCAGCAGTGGAGTTGGCTACGAGCAGTACTTC. Its protein is CASSGVGYEQYF.